These 26 T cell receptor beta chains were all obtained from the same sample, sequenced in a study of T cell repertoires in cytomegalovirus infection. What these receptors recognize is not known. TCRdb passed the reads through MiXCR, listing each CDR3 protein once. The table includes approximately 270,000 distinct CDR3 sequences, around 20% detected once. The sample in question was cultured PBMCs, obtained from culture after CMV antigen stimulation. The receptors here all came from a human donor in good health (CMV status not recorded). Some clones in this sample may be carry-over from other donors' samples.

The genes are TRBV20-1 and TRBJ2-1, with a tentative D call TRBD2 (5 bases). The CDR3 sequence is 12 residues long. Germline V gives CDR1 DFQATT, CDR2 SNEGSKA (reference sequence). V was shortened by 7 bases and J by 7 bases, with 14 bases between the two germline ends. CDR3 protein: CSGVTTGNEQFF. The CDR3 nucleotides read TGCAGTGGGGTGACTACGGGTAATGAGCAGTTCTTC.

The chain has TRBV6-2 or TRBV6-3 and TRBJ2-2; D ambiguous. The CDR3 is 14 amino acids. Trimming left V 10 bases short and J 2 bases short, with 14 bases between. CDR1 MNHEY and CDR2 SVGEGT come from the germline V gene. This chain's CDR3 is CATTPTLNTGELFF. DNA for the CDR3: TGTGCCACCACACCGACCCTAAACACCGGGGAGCTGTTTTTT.

In this sample, this clonotype turned up a few times. The chain combines TRBV6-5 with TRBJ2-2, with unresolved D. The V gene lost 0 bases and the J gene lost 4 bases, with 9 bases spanning the gap. Germline V lookup: CDR1 MNHEY, CDR2 SVGAGI. The CDR3 length is 15 residues. The CDR3 sequence: CASSYSPLITGELFF. The DNA of the CDR3 is TGTGCCAGCAGTTACTCGCCACTGATCACCGGGGAGCTGTTTTTT.

This clonotype has a handful of counts. The gene calls are TRBV11-2 and TRBJ2-1; 7 bases map to TRBD2. This CDR3 spans 14 amino acids. V lost 8 bases and J lost 8; bases outside the gene matches: 12. In germline, CDR1 is SGHAT, CDR2 FQNNGV. CDR3 sequence: CASSRGSRPDEQFF. The CDR3 DNA sequence: TGTGCCAGCTCTCGCGGGAGTAGGCCGGATGAGCAGTTCTTC.

This sequence joins TRBV27 and TRBJ2-1, with D possibly called TRBD1 or TRBD2 (5 bases each). CDR1 is MNHEY, CDR2 SMNVEV, per germline (reference sequence). There are 14 residues in the CDR3. The V gene lost 3 bases and the J gene lost 7 bases, with 13 bases spanning the gap. CDR3: CASSFSGTQNEQFF. The CDR3 DNA is TGTGCCAGCAGTTTCTCCGGGACCCAAAATGAGCAGTTCTTC.

V is TRBV24-1 and J is TRBJ1-5, with D uncertain. This CDR3 has 16 amino acids. Trimming took 4 bases from V and 1 from J, leaving 13 bases between them. Germline V gene lookup returns CDR1 KGHDR and CDR2 SFDVKD. In nucleotides, the CDR3 is TGTGCCACCAGTGAAGCGACCGCGGGGAGCAATCAGCCCCAGCATTTT. Its translation: CATSEATAGSNQPQHF.

This chain links TRBV6-2 or TRBV6-3 with TRBJ1-5; 7 bases fit TRBD1. CDR1 is MNHEY and CDR2 is SVGEGT in the germline V gene. The CDR3 is 16 amino acids. The ends lost 8 bases at V and 5 bases at J; junction bases unmatched: 15. The CDR3 nucleotides are TGTGCCAGCTGCCGGAGAGACAGGGTAGGGGATCAGCCCCAGCATTTT. It translates to CASCRRDRVGDQPQHF.

The J gene is TRBJ2-5, the V gene TRBV20-1; 8 bases match TRBD2. Germline assignment: CDR1 DFQATT and CDR2 SNEGSKA (reference sequence). Trimming took 4 bases from V and 4 from J; bases not matched to a gene: 8. The CDR3 consists of 14 residues. CDR3: CSAISGRARETQYF. For the CDR3, the DNA is TGCAGTGCTATCTCCGGGAGGGCCAGAGAGACCCAGTACTTC.

This clonotype was recorded many times. The V call is TRBV7-9, the J call TRBJ2-1, with D possibly matching TRBD2 (5 bases). CDR1 SEHNR and CDR2 FQNEAQ come from the germline V gene (reference sequence). The germline V and J ends were trimmed by 4 bases and 2 bases, with 15 bases remaining between them. There are 16 residues in the CDR3. This CDR3 is CASSSLGLTAYNEQFF. Written as DNA, the CDR3 is TGTGCCAGCAGCTCCCTAGGACTTACCGCCTACAATGAGCAGTTCTTC. Variable domain in full (rest from reference TRBV7-9 and TRBJ2-1): DTGVSQNPRHKITKRGQNVTFRCDPISEHNRLYWYRQTLGQGPEFLTYFQNEAQLEKSRLLSDRFSAERPKGSFSTLEIQRTEQGDSAMYLCASSSLGLTAYNEQFFGPGTRLTVL.

CDR3 residues: CASSQTPSSYEQYF. In DNA, the CDR3 is TGCGCCAGCAGCCAAACACCAAGCTCCTACGAGCAGTACTTC. V gene TRBV4-3 combines with J gene TRBJ2-7; no clear D. CDR3 length: 14 residues. Germline V lookup: CDR1 LGHNA, CDR2 YSLEER. Between the trimmed V and J ends, which lost 2 bases and 0 bases, there was a span of 8 bases.

This clonotype was seen more than once but under ten times. The chain uses TRBV29-1 and TRBJ1-4; 7 bases fit TRBD1. The CDR3 runs 13 residues. The ends lost 7 bases at V and 5 bases at J; junction bases unmatched: 7. Germline CDR1 is SQVTM and CDR2 is ANQGSEA. The CDR3 nucleotides are TGCAGCGGCAGGGGGGGGGAGAATGAAAAACTGTTTTTT. Translation: CSGRGGENEKLFF.

J is TRBJ2-7 and V is TRBV7-9; 12 bases are a match to TRBD2. Germline CDR1 and CDR2: SEHNR and FQNEAQ (reference sequence). V dropped 5 bases and J dropped 3; count of bases not matched to a gene: 8. The CDR3 is 16 amino acids. The CDR3: CASSGLAGSSNYEQYF. CDR3 nucleotide sequence: TGTGCCAGCAGCGGACTAGCGGGAAGCTCGAACTACGAGCAGTACTTC.

The CDR3, as DNA: TGTGCCAGCAGTTACTCGACTAGGAGGGACGTCGGTAGAGGAAGTGGCTACACCTTC. Protein: CASSYSTRRDVGRGSGYTF. The rearrangement links TRBV6-2 or TRBV6-3 to TRBJ1-2, with D possibly being TRBD1 (5 bases). CDR1 is MNHEY and CDR2 is SVGEGT in the germline V gene. There are 19 residues in the CDR3. The germline V and J ends were trimmed by 0 bases and 7 bases, with 27 bases remaining between them.

CDR3 region: CASSSGGGDGGFTEAFF. CDR3 bases: TGTGCCAGCAGTTCGGGTGGAGGGGATGGGGGCTTCACTGAAGCTTTCTTT. V gene TRBV28 combines with J gene TRBJ1-1; perhaps TRBD1 as D (6 bases). V dropped 4 bases and J dropped 4 bases, with 22 bases sitting between them. This CDR3 has 17 residues. Germline lookup yields CDR1 MDHEN and CDR2 SYDVKM.

A few counts support this clonotype. The CDR3 loop reads CSAVVLAGGNEQFF. The CDR3 nucleotides read TGCAGTGCTGTCGTGCTAGCGGGAGGGAATGAGCAGTTCTTC. This rearrangement joins TRBV20-1 to TRBJ2-1, with TRBD2 matching 12 bases. The CDR3 consists of 14 residues. Losses at the gene ends were 5 bases for V and 7 bases for J; bases not matched to a gene: 6. Germline CDR1 DFQATT, CDR2 SNEGSKA (reference sequence).

This chain links TRBV14 with TRBJ2-5; the D call may be TRBD1 or TRBD2 (5 bases each). Trimming pared 0 bases from V and 4 bases from J, leaving 6 bases between. The CDR3 runs 13 residues. Germline V gene sequence: CDR1 SGHDN, CDR2 FVKESK. The chain's CDR3 is CASSQDGAETQYF. Written as DNA, the CDR3 is TGTGCCAGCAGCCAAGACGGGGCAGAGACCCAGTACTTC.

This chain joins TRBV10-1 and TRBJ2-1; no clear D gene. Germline V gene lookup returns CDR1 WNHNN and CDR2 SYGVQD (reference sequence). The CDR3 has 13 residues. Between the trimmed V and J ends, which lost 2 bases and 7 bases, there was a span of 9 bases. CDR3 nucleotide sequence: TGCGCCAGCAGTGAGAATTCCGAAAATGAGCAGTTCTTC. As protein: CASSENSENEQFF.

The chain has TRBV6-2 or TRBV6-3 and TRBJ2-1, with a possible D match to TRBD1 (5 bases). Germline lookup yields CDR1 MNHEY and CDR2 SVGEGT. Trimming cost V 7 bases and J 4 bases, with 17 bases left between them. This CDR3 has 15 amino acids. The CDR3 is CASTSFGARYNEQFF. CDR3 DNA: TGTGCCAGCACATCTTTTGGGGCTCGATACAATGAGCAGTTCTTC.

The chain has TRBV20-1 and TRBJ2-7; 7 nucleotides align to TRBD2. Germline CDR1 is DFQATT and CDR2 is SNEGSKA (reference sequence). The CDR3 spans 14 residues. Losses at the gene ends were 3 bases for V and 2 bases for J; bases not matched to a gene: 7. This CDR3 reads CSASTAGATYEQYF. The DNA for the CDR3 is TGCAGTGCTAGTACGGCGGGAGCCACCTACGAGCAGTACTTC.

This clonotype occurred many times. V gene TRBV7-2 combines with J gene TRBJ2-5, with D hard to call. The germline V gene encodes CDR1 SGHTA and CDR2 FQGNSA. The germline V and J ends were trimmed by 0 bases and 2 bases, with 7 bases remaining between them. The CDR3 extends over 14 amino acids. This CDR3 is CASSLAINQETQYF. The CDR3 DNA reads as TGTGCCAGCAGCTTAGCAATAAATCAAGAGACCCAGTACTTC.

The CDR3, as DNA: TGTGCCAGCTCAAAGGGGGAGAACACTGAAGCTTTCTTT. Protein: CASSKGENTEAFF. This sequence joins TRBV18 and TRBJ1-1; a possible D gene is TRBD1 (6 bases). The germline V gene encodes CDR1 KGHSH and CDR2 LQKENI. The CDR3 loop spans 13 amino acids. Trimming left V 5 bases short and J 1 base short, with 8 bases between.

J is TRBJ2-7 and V is TRBV5-1, with no clear D. Per germline, CDR1 SGHRS and CDR2 YFSETQ. The CDR3 sequence is 14 residues long. Trimming stripped 0 bases from V and 2 bases from J, with 9 bases between. The CDR3: CASSLEPGPYEQYV. The DNA for the CDR3 is TGCGCCAGCAGCTTGGAGCCAGGACCCTACGAGCAGTACGTC.

The chain carries TRBV28 and TRBJ2-7; TRBD1 is a possible D gene (5 bases). Germline CDR1 MDHEN, CDR2 SYDVKM. Trimming took off 5 bases at V and 2 bases at J, with 7 bases between the two ends. This CDR3 region has 12 residues. The CDR3 DNA sequence: TGTGCCAGCAGTATACAGGCCTACGAGCAGTACTTC. Translation gives CASSIQAYEQYF.

The rearrangement uses TRBV29-1 and TRBJ2-5; D perhaps matches TRBD1 (5 bases). CDR3 length: 14 amino acids. Per germline, CDR1 SQVTM and CDR2 ANQGSEA. With 7 bases removed from V and 0 bases from J, the gap between germline ends came to 15 bases. The CDR3 loop is CSGMRAGYQETQYF. CDR3 sequence (DNA): TGCAGCGGGATGAGAGCAGGGTACCAAGAGACCCAGTACTTC.

This clonotype has a handful of counts. This sequence joins TRBV7-2 and TRBJ2-7; D unresolved. The CDR3 contains 15 residues. The germline CDR1 and CDR2 sequences are SGHTA and FQGNSA. Trimming removed 2 bases at V and 4 bases at J, with 15 bases between. CDR3: CASSLLGTQYYEQYF. CDR3 DNA: TGTGCCAGCAGCTTATTGGGTACTCAATATTACGAGCAGTACTTC. Complete variable domain (other parts from reference TRBV7-2 and TRBJ2-7): GAGVSQSPSNKVTEKGKDVELRCDPISGHTALYWYRQSLGQGLEFLIYFQGNSAPDKSGLPSDRFSAERTGGSVSTLTIQRTQQEDSAVYLCASSLLGTQYYEQYFGPGTRLTVT.

This clonotype was found many times. The V and J genes are TRBV18 and TRBJ2-1; maybe TRBD2 (7 bases). CDR1 is KGHSH, CDR2 LQKENI, per germline. The CDR3 spans 20 residues. Trimming stripped 6 bases from V and 6 bases from J, with 33 bases between. The CDR3 sequence: CASSSLPGGRQDQSGNEQFF. CDR3 DNA sequence: TGTGCCAGCTCGTCTCTCCCGGGGGGCAGACAGGACCAGTCCGGCAATGAGCAGTTCTTC.